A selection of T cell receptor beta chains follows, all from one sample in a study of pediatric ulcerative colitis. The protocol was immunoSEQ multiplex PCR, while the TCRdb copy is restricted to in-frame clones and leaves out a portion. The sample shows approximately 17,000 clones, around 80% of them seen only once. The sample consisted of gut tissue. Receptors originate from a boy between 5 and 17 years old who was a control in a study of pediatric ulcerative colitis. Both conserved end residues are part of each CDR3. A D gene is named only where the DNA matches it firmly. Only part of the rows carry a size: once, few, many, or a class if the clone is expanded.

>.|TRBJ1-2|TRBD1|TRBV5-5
TGTGCCAGCAGCCCGGGACAGTCGAACTATGGCTACACCTTC
CASSPGQSNYGYTF
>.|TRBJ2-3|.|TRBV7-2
TGTGCCAGCAGCTCTATGTTTTCGGATACGCAGTATTTT
CASSSMFSDTQYF
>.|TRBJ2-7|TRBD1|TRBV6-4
TGTGCCAGCAGTCAGGACAGGTCCTACGAGCAGTACTTC
CASSQDRSYEQYF
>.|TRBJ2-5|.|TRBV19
TGTGCCAGTAGTAACACGGAGTTGGGAGAGACCCAGTACTTC
CASSNTELGETQYF
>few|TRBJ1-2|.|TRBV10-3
TGTGCCATCAGTGACGACGGTGGCTACACCTTC
CAISDDGGYTF
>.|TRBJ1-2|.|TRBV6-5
TGTGCCATCAGTGACCTACGTGCGCAGGATGGCTACACCTTC
CAISDLRAQDGYTF
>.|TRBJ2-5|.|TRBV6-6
TGTGCCAGCAGTTACTCTGGGACTGTCCAAGAGACCCAGTACTTC
CASSYSGTVQETQYF
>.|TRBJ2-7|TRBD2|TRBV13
TGTGCCAGCAGCGGAAGCGGGAGGGCCATCTCCTACGAGCAGTACTTC
CASSGSGRAISYEQYF
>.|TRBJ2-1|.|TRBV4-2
TGTGCCAGCAGCCAAGGCAATGAGCAGTTCTTC
CASSQGNEQFF
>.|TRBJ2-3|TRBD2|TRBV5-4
TGTGCCAGCAGCCCTAGCGGGGGGGCCAAAGATACGCAGTATTTT
CASSPSGGAKDTQYF
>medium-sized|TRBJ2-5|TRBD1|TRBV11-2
TGTGCCAGCAGCTTGGGACAGGGGGCGTGGGAGACCCAGTACTTC
CASSLGQGAWETQYF
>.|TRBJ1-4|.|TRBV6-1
TGTGCCAGCAGTGTTGTTTCGGGGGGTGGTAATGAAAAACTGTTTTTT
CASSVVSGGGNEKLFF
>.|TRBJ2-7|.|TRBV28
TGTGCCAGCACCCAGGGTTCCTACGAGCAGTACTTC
CASTQGSYEQYF
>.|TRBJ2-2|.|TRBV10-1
TGCGCCAGCAGTGTGCACCAAGCCGGGGAGCTGTTTTTT
CASSVHQAGELFF
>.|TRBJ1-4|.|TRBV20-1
TGCAGTGCTCGACAGAATGAAAAACTGTTTTTT
CSARQNEKLFF
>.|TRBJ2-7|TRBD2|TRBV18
TGTGCCAGCTCACCACCGGGGACTAGCGGCTCCTACGAGCAGTACTTC
CASSPPGTSGSYEQYF
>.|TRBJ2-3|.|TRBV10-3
TGTGCCATCAGTGTGTTCCAGGGGGGTACAGATACGCAGTATTTT
CAISVFQGGTDTQYF
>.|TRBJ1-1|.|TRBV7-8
TGTGCCAGCAGCTTAGTTGGTGACGGGGTAGCTTTCTTT
CASSLVGDGVAFF
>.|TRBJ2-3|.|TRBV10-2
TGCGCCAGCAGTAAGGGGTTTTCGGGGGATACGCAGTATTTT
CASSKGFSGDTQYF
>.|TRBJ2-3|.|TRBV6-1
TGTGCCAGCAGTGAAGCCGACCTGAGGGGGGCCTTTACAGATACGCAGTATTTT
CASSEADLRGAFTDTQYF
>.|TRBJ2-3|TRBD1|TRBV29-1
TGCAGCGTTGAGGGGACAGAGTTTTCTACAGATACGCAGTATTTT
CSVEGTEFSTDTQYF
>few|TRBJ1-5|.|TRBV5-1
TGCGCCAGCAGCCTTGACGGCAGTGCCAATCAGCCCCAGCATTTT
CASSLDGSANQPQHF
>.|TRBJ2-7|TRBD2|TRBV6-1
TGTGCCAGCAGTGAAATACTAGCGGGAACCTACGAGCAGTACTTC
CASSEILAGTYEQYF
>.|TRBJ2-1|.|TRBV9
TGTGCCAGCAGCGTAGGGGAGTACAATGAGCAGTTCTTC
CASSVGEYNEQFF
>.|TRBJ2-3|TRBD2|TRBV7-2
TGTGCCAGCAGCATCCGGCTAGCGGGGTCCTCCAGCACAGATACGCAGTATTTT
CASSIRLAGSSSTDTQYF
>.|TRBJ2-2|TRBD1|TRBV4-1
TGCGCCAGCAGCCAAGATCCGGAATACAGGGGCGCCTCGAACACCGGGGAGCTGTTTTTT
CASSQDPEYRGASNTGELFF
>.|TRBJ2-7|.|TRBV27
TGTGCCAGCAGTTCCCATAATGAGGTCGAGCAGTACTTC
CASSSHNEVEQYF
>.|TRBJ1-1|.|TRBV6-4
TGTGCCAGCAGTGAAGTCGGGGGCTGGCACACTGAAGCTTTCTTT
CASSEVGGWHTEAFF
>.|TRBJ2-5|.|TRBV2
TGTGCCAGCAGTCAAGGGGGAGAGACCCAGTACTTC
CASSQGGETQYF
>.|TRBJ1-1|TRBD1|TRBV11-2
TGTGCCAGCAGCCTAGGGACAGGCCTGGGGAACACTGAAGCTTTCTTT
CASSLGTGLGNTEAFF
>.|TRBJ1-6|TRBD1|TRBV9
TGTGCCAGCAGCTCCGGGACAGGGAATTCACCCCTCCACTTT
CASSSGTGNSPLHF
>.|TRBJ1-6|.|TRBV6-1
TGTGCCAGCGTGGTCACGGAAAATTCACCCCTCCACTTT
CASVVTENSPLHF
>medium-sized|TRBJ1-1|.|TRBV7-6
TGTGCCAGCAGCTCTCAGGGAGGCACTGAAGCTTTCTTT
CASSSQGGTEAFF
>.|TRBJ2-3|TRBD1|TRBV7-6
TGTGCCAGCAGCGCCGGACAGGGAGGCACAGATACGCAGTATTTT
CASSAGQGGTDTQYF
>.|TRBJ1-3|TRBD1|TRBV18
TGTGCCAGCTCGGCTGAGACGGGACAGGGAAACACCATATATTTT
CASSAETGQGNTIYF